Below are 9 T cell receptor beta chains sequenced from a single sample in a study of T cell responses to AZD1222 COVID-19 vaccine. Only in-frame clones appear in the TCRdb table, and some are missing; sequencing was by immunoSEQ multiplex PCR. Among over 130,000 clones listed, 90% to 95% were seen once. The specimen was peripheral blood, collected on day 0 of AZD1222 vaccination. These receptors all stem from an adult in good health.

The chain recombines TRBV19 with TRBJ2-2, with TRBD2 identical over 7 bases. The junction had 4 bases not matched to a gene; V was cut back by 5 bases and J by 7 bases. This CDR3 is 13 amino acids long. Germline-derived CDR1 and CDR2 are LNHDA and SQIVND (reference sequence). The CDR3 DNA is TGTGCCAGTAGTCCCCGGGGGGTCGGGGAGCTGTTTTTT. Translation: CASSPRGVGELFF. The full variable domain, rest sourced from reference TRBV19 and TRBJ2-2, is DGGITQSPKYLFRKEGQNVTLSCEQNLNHDAMYWYRQDPGQGLRLIYYSQIVNDFQKGDIAEGYSVSREKKESFPLTVTSAQKNPTAFYLCASSPRGVGELFFGEGSRLTVL.

V gene TRBV19 combines with J gene TRBJ2-1, with D unresolved. The germline V gene has CDR1 LNHDA and CDR2 SQIVND (reference sequence). The V end lost 5 bases, the J end lost 0 bases, and 8 bases lay between the germline ends. CDR3 length: 14 residues. The CDR3 protein is CASSAGGSYNEQFF. The CDR3, as DNA: TGTGCCAGTAGTGCTGGTGGCTCCTACAATGAGCAGTTCTTC. Drawing the rest from reference TRBV19 and TRBJ2-1, the complete variable domain is DGGITQSPKYLFRKEGQNVTLSCEQNLNHDAMYWYRQDPGQGLRLIYYSQIVNDFQKGDIAEGYSVSREKKESFPLTVTSAQKNPTAFYLCASSAGGSYNEQFFGPGTRLTVL.

The rearrangement links TRBV5-6 to TRBJ2-1; D is possibly TRBD1 (5 bases). This CDR3 has 15 amino acids. Germline V gene data show CDR1 as SGHDT and CDR2 as YYEEEE. Trimming stripped 1 base from V and 4 bases from J, with 12 bases between. CDR3 sequence: CASSLSGLGYNEQFF. The CDR3 DNA reads TGTGCCAGCAGCTTGTCAGGGTTGGGATACAATGAGCAGTTCTTC.

The rearrangement uses TRBV21-1 and TRBJ2-5. TRBV21-1 is designated a pseudogene. CDR3 length equals 13 residues. The DNA of the CDR3 is TGTGCCAGCACTTCACCTGGCCAAGAGACCCAGTACTTC. Translated: CASTSPGQETQYF.

A remark on this clone: An end of the junction differs from the germline gene, which may be a read error. The chain couples TRBV4-2 to TRBJ2-5; D remains ambiguous. The germline V gene encodes CDR1 LGHNA and CDR2 YNFKEQ. The CDR3 contains 10 residues. CDR3 coding DNA: TGTGCCAGCAACCAAGAGACCCAGTACTTC. Translating it yields CASNQETQYF.

This clone was seen only once. The rearrangement links TRBV4-3 to TRBJ1-4, with a possible D match to TRBD1 (6 bases). The germline gives CDR1 LGHNA, CDR2 YSLEER. V lost 4 bases and J 6 bases, leaving 18 bases between the germline ends. The length of the CDR3 is 16 residues. The CDR3 coding sequence is TGCGCCAGCAGCCGAAGTATACGCAGGGGACATGAAAAACTGTTTTTT. It codes for CASSRSIRRGHEKLFF.

The J gene is TRBJ1-5, the V gene TRBV19, with D uncertain. The germline V and J ends were trimmed by 4 bases and 1 base, with 11 bases remaining between them. The CDR3 loop spans 15 amino acids. Germline V lookup: CDR1 LNHDA, CDR2 SQIVND (reference sequence). The CDR3 DNA reads as TGTGCCAGTAGTAAAAGTTCTCCGAGCAATCAGCCCCAGCATTTT. Its protein product is CASSKSSPSNQPQHF. Full variable domain (outside the CDR3, taken from reference TRBV19 and TRBJ1-5): DGGITQSPKYLFRKEGQNVTLSCEQNLNHDAMYWYRQDPGQGLRLIYYSQIVNDFQKGDIAEGYSVSREKKESFPLTVTSAQKNPTAFYLCASSKSSPSNQPQHFGDGTRLSIL.

V gene TRBV18 combines with J gene TRBJ1-3; 9 nucleotides align to TRBD1. Per germline, CDR1 KGHSH and CDR2 LQKENI. V lost 0 bases and J lost 3; bases outside the gene matches: 0. The CDR3 has 15 amino acids. CDR3 nucleotides: TGTGCCAGCTCACCACCGACAGGGGGTGGAAACACCATATATTTT. It is translated as CASSPPTGGGNTIYF.

The V gene is TRBV6-5, the J gene TRBJ2-1; 9 bases are a match to TRBD2. Germline V gives CDR1 MNHEY, CDR2 SVGAGI. There are 15 residues in the CDR3. V trimming: 6 bases; J trimming: 5 bases; junction bases outside the gene matches: 8. CDR3 in amino acids: CASSRLAAPNNEQFF. The CDR3, as DNA: TGTGCCAGCAGCCGACTAGCGGCACCGAACAATGAGCAGTTCTTC.